Below are 32 T cell receptor beta chains sequenced from a single sample in a study of blood T cell repertoires in COVID-19. The method was immunoSEQ multiplex PCR; TCRdb's version includes in-frame clones alone and lacks a portion of them. The sample yields approximately 100,000 clones, 89% seen once. Sequenced: peripheral blood. These TCRs come from an elderly woman with active COVID-19.

The J gene is TRBJ2-5, the V gene TRBV9; 7 bases agree with TRBD2. The CDR3 length is 18 residues. Germline CDR1 SGDLS, CDR2 YYNGEE. The V segment lost 0 bases and the J segment 5 bases; nucleotides outside the gene matches: 16. The CDR3 reads CASSVGPAWREFTETQYF. The CDR3 DNA is TGTGCCAGCAGCGTAGGGCCAGCTTGGCGGGAGTTTACGGAGACCCAGTACTTC.

Of note for this clone: Other DNA sequences from this sample encode an identical CDR3 as well. V usage is TRBV7-2 and J usage is TRBJ2-1, with 8 positions matching TRBD2. This CDR3 is 15 amino acids long. The V segment lost 5 bases and the J segment 1 base; nucleotides outside the gene matches: 4. Germline V gives CDR1 SGHTA, CDR2 FQGNSA. CDR3 loop: CASSPTSGSYNEQFF. CDR3 nucleotide sequence: TGTGCCAGCAGCCCTACTAGCGGATCCTACAATGAGCAGTTCTTC. The full variable domain, rest sourced from reference TRBV7-2 and TRBJ2-1, is GAGVSQSPSNKVTEKGKDVELRCDPISGHTALYWYRQSLGQGLEFLIYFQGNSAPDKSGLPSDRFSAERTGGSVSTLTIQRTQQEDSAVYLCASSPTSGSYNEQFFGPGTRLTVL.

This clone was found once. The chain's CDR3 is CSVEDSGFTDTQYF. The CDR3 nucleotides are TGCAGCGTTGAAGATTCAGGCTTTACAGATACGCAGTATTTT. The chain joins TRBV29-1 to TRBJ2-3; D is ambiguous. V lost 0 bases, J lost 3 bases, and 10 bases lay in between. Germline assignment: CDR1 SQVTM and CDR2 ANQGSEA. The CDR3 covers 14 residues.

The chain couples TRBV30 to TRBJ2-7; 10 positions match TRBD1. Germline V gene sequence: CDR1 GTSNPN, CDR2 SVGIG (reference sequence). The CDR3 has 14 amino acids. Losses at the gene ends were 3 bases for V and 2 bases for J; bases not matched to a gene: 4. The CDR3 spells CAWSLTGGPYEQYF. The CDR3 DNA reads TGTGCCTGGAGCCTGACAGGGGGCCCCTACGAGCAGTACTTC. Combining the CDR3 with reference TRBV30 and TRBJ2-7 gives the whole variable domain SQTIHQWPATLVQPVGSPLSLECTVEGTSNPNLYWYRQAAGRGLQLLFYSVGIGQISSEVPQNLSASRPQDRQFILSSKKLLLSDSGFYLCAWSLTGGPYEQYFGPGTRLTVT.

The chain joins TRBV19 to TRBJ1-1; 9 nucleotides line up with TRBD1. With 2 bases clipped from V and 5 bases from J, the junction kept 12 bases outside the gene matches. This CDR3 comprises 17 residues. The germline V gene encodes CDR1 LNHDA and CDR2 SQIVND (reference sequence). CDR3 nucleotide sequence: TGTGCCAGTAGTATACAGACGTGGGACAGGGACGGAACTGAAGCTTTCTTT. Encoded protein: CASSIQTWDRDGTEAFF. The complete variable domain, with remaining parts taken from reference TRBV19 and TRBJ1-1, reads DGGITQSPKYLFRKEGQNVTLSCEQNLNHDAMYWYRQDPGQGLRLIYYSQIVNDFQKGDIAEGYSVSREKKESFPLTVTSAQKNPTAFYLCASSIQTWDRDGTEAFFGQGTRLTVV.

As concerns this clone: The sample has other DNA sequences that encode this CDR3 too. The chain recombines TRBV28 with TRBJ2-7; D gene unclear. Trimming shortened V by 5 bases and J by 4 bases, and 3 bases separated the two germline ends. Germline-derived CDR1 and CDR2 are MDHEN and SYDVKM. This CDR3 comprises 10 residues. CDR3 sequence (DNA): TGTGCCAGCAGTCGTTACGAGCAGTACTTC. Its translation: CASSRYEQYF.

The gene calls are TRBV21-1 and TRBJ1-6. TRBV21-1 is noted as a pseudogene. The CDR3 contains 17 residues. The CDR3 DNA sequence: TGTGCCAGCAGCAAAGGGGGGGGTCACAGGTATAATTCACCCCTCCACTTT. This encodes CASSKGGGHRYNSPLHF.

J is TRBJ2-7 and V is TRBV4-1; 8 nucleotides line up with TRBD1. Germline V gene lookup returns CDR1 MGHRA and CDR2 YSYEKL. V dropped 1 base and J dropped 2; count of bases not matched to a gene: 4. This CDR3 contains 15 residues. The CDR3 reads CASSQGPGQAYEQYF. The CDR3 nucleotides read TGCGCCAGCAGCCAAGGACCGGGACAGGCCTACGAGCAGTACTTC.

V and J are TRBV4-3 and TRBJ1-2; the D gene is possibly TRBD1 (6 bases). The CDR3 spans 14 residues. Germline V gives CDR1 LGHNA, CDR2 YSLEER. Trimming cost V 1 base and J 8 bases, with 14 bases left between them. In nucleotides, the CDR3 is TGCGCCAGCAGCCAAGTATCAGGGGATGGAGGCTACACCTTC. Translation gives CASSQVSGDGGYTF.

The V and J genes are TRBV12-3 or TRBV12-4 and TRBJ2-7; D uncertain. V was pared by 11 bases and J by 2 bases, with 16 bases between. The CDR3 sequence is 13 residues long. CDR3 loop: CAPRWWAPYEQYF. CDR3 sequence (DNA): TGTGCCCCACGGTGGTGGGCCCCCTACGAGCAGTACTTC.

This rearrangement joins TRBV5-5 to TRBJ2-7; D unresolved. CDR1 is SGHKS and CDR2 is YYEKEE in the germline V gene (reference sequence). The CDR3 consists of 14 residues. V was trimmed by 4 bases and J by 7 bases, leaving 18 bases between them. The CDR3 region is CASSPGQISREQYF. The CDR3 nucleotides are TGTGCCAGCAGCCCGGGTCAGATCTCTCGGGAGCAGTACTTC.

The chain combines TRBV4-3 with TRBJ2-3; D not resolved. The V gene's germline CDR1 is LGHNA and CDR2 YSLEER. V lost 0 bases and J lost 12, with 13 bases in between. The CDR3 is 13 amino acids. The CDR3 DNA reads TGCGCCAGCAGCCAAGACAGAACAGATCCCCAGTATTTT. It is translated as CASSQDRTDPQYF.

This rearrangement joins TRBV7-3 to TRBJ2-2; 8 bases match TRBD2. Germline V gene data show CDR1 as SGHTA and CDR2 as FQGTGA. The ends lost 5 bases at V and 2 bases at J; junction bases unmatched: 4. This CDR3 contains 15 residues. The CDR3 DNA is TGTGCCAGCAGCGTTAGCGGGGCAAACACCGGGGAGCTGTTTTTT. Amino acid sequence: CASSVSGANTGELFF.

A single count supports this clone. V and J are TRBV7-2 and TRBJ1-2, with 7 positions matching TRBD1. V gave up 1 base and J gave up 3 bases; unmatched junction bases: 5. CDR3 length: 15 amino acids. Germline V lookup: CDR1 SGHTA, CDR2 FQGNSA. CDR3 coding DNA: TGTGCCAGCAGCTTAGACGGGGGACAGTACTATGGCTACACCTTC. Amino acid sequence: CASSLDGGQYYGYTF. Variable domain in full (rest from reference TRBV7-2 and TRBJ1-2): GAGVSQSPSNKVTEKGKDVELRCDPISGHTALYWYRQSLGQGLEFLIYFQGNSAPDKSGLPSDRFSAERTGGSVSTLTIQRTQQEDSAVYLCASSLDGGQYYGYTFGSGTRLTVV.

The chain carries TRBV7-2 and TRBJ2-2; D is undetermined. Germline V lookup: CDR1 SGHTA, CDR2 FQGNSA. V dropped 1 base and J dropped 2 bases, with 5 bases sitting between them. This CDR3 has 14 residues. The DNA of the CDR3 is TGTGCCAGCAGCTTAGTAATAAACACCGGGGAGCTGTTTTTT. Its protein product is CASSLVINTGELFF. The full variable domain, completed using reference TRBV7-2 and TRBJ2-2, is GAGVSQSPSNKVTEKGKDVELRCDPISGHTALYWYRQSLGQGLEFLIYFQGNSAPDKSGLPSDRFSAERTGGSVSTLTIQRTQQEDSAVYLCASSLVINTGELFFGEGSRLTVL.

V and J are TRBV7-8 and TRBJ2-3; D might be TRBD1 (6 bases). Deletions cut 5 bases from V and 3 bases from J, with 12 bases between. Looked up from germline, CDR1 is SGHVS and CDR2 is FQNEAQ. This CDR3 contains 14 residues. The CDR3 sequence is CASSPGTQTDTQYF. As DNA, the CDR3 is TGTGCCAGCAGCCCAGGGACACAGACAGATACGCAGTATTTT.

V usage is TRBV29-1 and J usage is TRBJ2-7; the D gene is possibly TRBD1 (5 bases). CDR3 length: 14 amino acids. Germline V gene data show CDR1 as SQVTM and CDR2 as ANQGSEA. V was cut by 4 bases and J by 2 bases, with 15 bases left in between. The CDR3 region has the DNA TGCAGCGTTGTAGCAGACCTAGGGGCCTACGAGCAGTACTTC. Translating it yields CSVVADLGAYEQYF.

This chain connects TRBV19 to TRBJ2-7; 7 bases line up with TRBD2. The J segment lost 2 bases and the V segment lost 3 bases, leaving 4 bases of the junction unmatched. Germline CDR1 and CDR2: LNHDA and SQIVND (reference sequence). CDR3 length: 14 amino acids. CDR3 in amino acids: CASSIGLEAYEQYF. The CDR3 nucleotides read TGTGCCAGTAGTATTGGACTAGAGGCCTACGAGCAGTACTTC.

The chain carries TRBV4-3 and TRBJ2-3, with 7 bases aligning to TRBD2. This CDR3 is built from 13 residues. Trimming took 11 bases from V and 4 from J; bases not matched to a gene: 9. Germline values: CDR1 LGHNA, CDR2 YSLEER. The CDR3 is CAPGEGGADTQYF. The CDR3, as DNA: TGCGCCCCCGGGGAGGGAGGGGCAGATACGCAGTATTTT.

This chain uses TRBV27 with TRBJ2-7; D ambiguous. Trimming removed 5 bases at V and 2 bases at J, with 4 bases between. This CDR3 has 11 amino acids. From germline, CDR1 is MNHEY and CDR2 SMNVEV (reference sequence). CDR3 nucleotide sequence: TGTGCCAGCAGTCATCCCTACGAGCAGTACTTC. It translates to CASSHPYEQYF.

This clone was found a few times. The chain employs TRBV5-8 and TRBJ1-5; D gene unclear. The CDR3 covers 14 residues. The V end was cut by 2 bases, the J end by 10 bases, with 16 bases between. Germline CDR1 is SGHTS and CDR2 is YDEGEE. The CDR3 region is CASSFQDAACPQHF. The CDR3 region has the DNA TGTGCCAGCAGCTTCCAAGACGCGGCGTGCCCCCAGCATTTT.

V is TRBV5-1 and J is TRBJ2-7; 8 nucleotides align to TRBD2. V lost 5 bases, J lost 3 bases, and 7 bases stayed unmatched. From germline, CDR1 is SGHRS and CDR2 YFSETQ. The CDR3 contains 14 residues. CDR3 coding DNA: TGCGCCAGCAGATGGACTAGCTCTAACTACGAGCAGTACTTC. It codes for CASRWTSSNYEQYF.

This CDR3 is CASSSTGLARPGELFF. CDR3 sequence (DNA): TGTGCCAGCAGCTCGACGGGACTAGCCCGGCCCGGGGAGCTGTTTTTT. The chain couples TRBV7-3 to TRBJ2-2; 9 bases are a match to TRBD2. The J segment lost 6 bases and the V segment lost 4 bases, leaving 9 bases of the junction unmatched. This CDR3 is built from 16 residues. The V gene's germline CDR1 is SGHTA and CDR2 FQGTGA.

The chain recombines TRBV11-3 with TRBJ2-3, with TRBD1 identical over 7 bases. Germline-derived CDR1 and CDR2 are SGHNT and YENEEA. The CDR3 length is 15 residues. V shed 5 bases, J shed 0 bases, and the junction held 5 bases outside the gene matches. In DNA, the CDR3 is TGTGCCAGCAGCAGACGACAGGGTAGCACAGATACGCAGTATTTT. This translates into CASSRRQGSTDTQYF.

This chain joins TRBV5-1 and TRBJ2-2; 9 bases fit TRBD2. The V gene end was trimmed by 0 bases and the J gene end by 1 base; junction bases not matched to a gene: 10. The CDR3 is made up of 19 amino acids. Germline V gene lookup returns CDR1 SGHRS and CDR2 YFSETQ. This chain's CDR3 is CASSLVPSGIRRNTGELFF. The CDR3 DNA sequence: TGCGCCAGCAGCTTGGTGCCTAGCGGGATAAGACGGAACACCGGGGAGCTGTTTTTT.

This chain joins TRBV6-5 and TRBJ2-1; D perhaps matches TRBD2 (6 bases). V lost 6 bases and J lost 9, with 9 bases in between. The CDR3 spans 11 residues. CDR1 and CDR2 from the germline V gene are MNHEY and SVGAGI. CDR3 residues: CASSPGVEQFF. In DNA, the CDR3 is TGTGCCAGCAGCCCGGGAGTTGAGCAGTTCTTC.

The chain joins TRBV18 to TRBJ2-6; D might be TRBD1 (6 bases). The CDR3 covers 19 residues. The germline V gene encodes CDR1 KGHSH and CDR2 LQKENI. V lost 3 bases and J 0 bases, leaving 18 bases between the germline ends. CDR3 region: CASSPGVRQVSSGANVLTF. In DNA form, the CDR3 reads TGTGCCAGCTCACCGGGCGTACGACAGGTTAGCTCTGGGGCCAACGTCCTGACTTTC.

This chain links TRBV28 with TRBJ2-1, with 10 bases lining up with TRBD1. The CDR3 has 17 amino acids. Germline loops: CDR1 MDHEN, CDR2 SYDVKM. The trim removed 5 bases at V and 4 bases at J, leaving 11 bases unmatched. In DNA, the CDR3 is TGTGCCAGCAGTCCTTCCCCGGGACAGGGGTCGTACAATGAGCAGTTCTTC. Its translation is CASSPSPGQGSYNEQFF.

The rearrangement joins TRBV4-1 to TRBJ1-2, with TRBD1 matching over 7 bases. This CDR3 has 15 amino acids. J lost 5 bases, V lost 0 bases, and 6 bases had no gene match. Per germline, CDR1 MGHRA and CDR2 YSYEKL. The CDR3 DNA is TGCGCCAGCAGCCAAGACGCACAGGGGACATATGGCTACACCTTC. Translated, it gives CASSQDAQGTYGYTF.

This rearrangement joins TRBV3-1 (or the pseudogene TRBV3-2) to TRBJ2-3, with 14 bases aligning to TRBD2. The length of the CDR3 is 17 residues. The germline CDR1 and CDR2 sequences are LGHDT and YNNKEL (reference sequence). The trim removed 4 bases at V and 2 bases at J, leaving 5 bases unmatched. The CDR3 here is CASSRGLAGGPTDTQYF. In nucleotides, the CDR3 is TGTGCCAGCAGCCGCGGACTAGCGGGAGGCCCCACAGATACGCAGTATTTT.

The chain couples TRBV18 to TRBJ1-4, with TRBD1 as a possible D gene (6 bases). The germline V and J ends were trimmed by 2 bases and 8 bases, with 15 bases remaining between them. Germline-derived CDR1 and CDR2 are KGHSH and LQKENI. The CDR3 spans 15 residues. This CDR3 reads CASSPGTRGYEKLFF. CDR3 in DNA: TGTGCCAGCTCACCAGGGACAAGGGGGTACGAAAAACTGTTTTTT.

The chain is built from TRBV5-1 and TRBJ2-2; D perhaps matches TRBD2 (5 bases). Germline CDR1 and CDR2: SGHRS and YFSETQ. Trimming shortened V by 2 bases and J by 7 bases, and 12 bases separated the two germline ends. The CDR3 totals 14 residues. In nucleotides, the CDR3 is TGCGCCAGCAGCTTCGGGATCGTTAACGGGGAGCTGTTTTTT. Translated, it gives CASSFGIVNGELFF.